Presented here are 31 T cell receptor beta chains from one specimen sequenced in a study of CD8 T cells in Susac syndrome. Random hexamers primed reverse transcription of about 0.45 to 1 ug RNA. TCRdb re-called the immunoSEQ multiplex PCR reads through MiXCR, storing one row per CDR3 protein. The sample comprises 130,000 to 150,000 distinct CDR3 sequences, approximately 94% of which are singletons, and 0.075% to 0.09% rests with the top ten. The source material was CD4+ T cells from PBMCs. The receptors originated from a human donor with Susac syndrome.

J is TRBJ2-5 and V is TRBV3-1, with a possible D match to TRBD2 (6 bases). Per the germline V gene, CDR1 is LGHDT and CDR2 is YNNKEL (reference sequence). The CDR3 is made up of 15 amino acids. Between the trimmed V and J ends, which lost 4 bases and 2 bases, there was a span of 14 bases. Here the CDR3 DNA reads TGTGCCAGCAGCCGCCCTTCCGGGACTCAAGAGACCCAGTACTTC. This codes for CASSRPSGTQETQYF.

The J gene is TRBJ1-1, the V gene TRBV29-1; tentatively, D is TRBD1 (6 bases). CDR1 and CDR2 from the germline V gene are SQVTM and ANQGSEA. This CDR3 has 16 amino acids. V was trimmed by 5 bases and J by 0 bases, leaving 19 bases between them. The CDR3 DNA reads TGCAGCGTTCTCCGGAGGGGGGGACAATTGAACACTGAAGCTTTCTTT. Protein product: CSVLRRGGQLNTEAFF.

This chain connects TRBV18 to TRBJ2-3; a possible D gene is TRBD1 (6 bases). Trimming took off 3 bases at V and 4 bases at J, with 17 bases between the two ends. This CDR3 comprises 16 residues. CDR1 KGHSH and CDR2 LQKENI come from the germline V gene. The CDR3 nucleotides read TGTGCCAGCTCACCCACAGGGTTAGGGTTGGCAGATACGCAGTATTTT. Encoded protein: CASSPTGLGLADTQYF.

This clonotype came up once. This chain joins TRBV20-1 and TRBJ1-3; D uncertain. This CDR3 spans 14 amino acids. Trimming took off 3 bases at V and 2 bases at J, with 11 bases between the two ends. Germline-derived CDR1 and CDR2 are DFQATT and SNEGSKA (reference sequence). CDR3 sequence: CSASDKFAGNTIYF. CDR3 DNA: TGCAGTGCTAGCGACAAGTTCGCTGGAAACACCATATATTTT.

The chain uses TRBV29-1 and TRBJ2-1, with TRBD2 matching 12 bases. Trimming took 6 bases from V and 3 from J; bases not matched to a gene: 3. The V gene's germline CDR1 is SQVTM and CDR2 ANQGSEA. This CDR3 is built from 14 residues. This chain's CDR3 is CSVETSGSYNEQFF. CDR3 bases: TGCAGCGTGGAGACTAGCGGGAGCTACAATGAGCAGTTCTTC.

The rearrangement links TRBV7-2 to TRBJ2-1, with 11 bases identical to TRBD2. CDR1 and CDR2 (germline): SGHTA, FQGNSA. Losses at the gene ends were 6 bases for V and 8 bases for J; bases not matched to a gene: 9. This CDR3 is built from 15 residues. In nucleotides, the CDR3 is TGTGCCAGCAGACTCGGGGCTAGCGGGAGGTATGAGCAGTTCTTC. As protein: CASRLGASGRYEQFF.

The rearrangement joins TRBV20-1 to TRBJ1-1; 9 bases agree with TRBD1. This CDR3 is 15 amino acids long. The V and J ends lost 0 bases and 11 bases, in that order; junction bases with no gene match: 13. Germline V gene data show CDR1 as DFQATT and CDR2 as SNEGSKA (reference sequence). The CDR3 region has the DNA TGCAGTGCTAGAGAGCAAATGGACAGGGGCTTTCGGGCTTTCTTT. It translates to CSAREQMDRGFRAFF.

The V gene is TRBV20-1, the J gene TRBJ2-3, with a tentative D call TRBD2 (5 bases). V lost 3 bases, J lost 8 bases, and 21 bases lay in between. The CDR3 loop spans 15 amino acids. Germline-derived CDR1 and CDR2 are DFQATT and SNEGSKA (reference sequence). Here the CDR3 DNA reads TGCAGTGCTAGCCCGGCTAGCCCTCCGAGCGGTACGCAGTATTTT. Translating gives CSASPASPPSGTQYF.

This chain joins TRBV5-1 and TRBJ2-5, with D unresolved. This CDR3 has 13 residues. Germline V lookup: CDR1 SGHRS, CDR2 YFSETQ. Between the trimmed V and J ends, which lost 4 bases and 1 base, there was a span of 8 bases. The CDR3 sequence: CASSPRTQETQYF. The CDR3 DNA sequence: TGCGCCAGCAGCCCGCGGACCCAAGAGACCCAGTACTTC.

The rearrangement uses TRBV20-1 and TRBJ2-1; D perhaps matches TRBD2 (6 bases). This CDR3 spans 11 amino acids. Germline V gene sequence: CDR1 DFQATT, CDR2 SNEGSKA (reference sequence). The CDR3: CRAGPYNEQFF. The CDR3 DNA reads as TGCAGAGCGGGCCCCTACAATGAGCAGTTCTTC.

This clonotype was seen a few times. The rearrangement joins TRBV6-1 to TRBJ1-6; D perhaps matches TRBD1 (5 bases). The CDR3 is 14 amino acids. V lost 6 bases and J 8 bases, leaving 14 bases between the germline ends. In germline, CDR1 is MNHNS, CDR2 SASEGT. In DNA form, the CDR3 reads TGTGCCAGCAGCGCAGGGAACGGGGATTCACCCCTCCACTTT. Translation: CASSAGNGDSPLHF.

This chain joins TRBV3-1 and TRBJ2-3, with D unclear. The V end lost 0 bases, the J end lost 1 base, and 5 bases lay between the germline ends. Germline V CDR1 and CDR2: LGHDT, YNNKEL (reference sequence). The CDR3 has 14 amino acids. The CDR3 nucleotides are TGTGCCAGCAGCCAAGATGTTGGCACAGATACGCAGTATTTT. As protein: CASSQDVGTDTQYF.

The V and J genes are TRBV6-2 or TRBV6-3 and TRBJ1-2; D remains unclear. This CDR3 is built from 13 residues. Germline values: CDR1 MNHEY, CDR2 SVGEGT. The ends were cut back, 2 bases at V and 10 bases at J, with 14 bases in the middle. This CDR3 reads CASSYPPIEAYTF. The DNA of the CDR3 is TGTGCCAGCAGTTACCCGCCGATAGAGGCCTACACCTTC.

The chain joins TRBV5-1 to TRBJ2-5; D ambiguous. The germline gives CDR1 SGHRS, CDR2 YFSETQ. The CDR3 spans 15 residues. Trimming took 4 bases from V and 4 from J, leaving 17 bases between them. The DNA for the CDR3 is TGCGCCAGCAGCACGCCGGGCCGCGAAGCAGAGACCCAGTACTTC. Translating gives CASSTPGREAETQYF.

J is TRBJ2-2 and V is TRBV7-7; possibly TRBD1 or TRBD2 for D (5 bases each). The CDR3 is 15 residues long. Germline CDR1 and CDR2: SSHAT and FNYEAQ (reference sequence). Trimming took off 0 bases at V and 2 bases at J, with 7 bases between the two ends. CDR3 in amino acids: CASSLAGVNTGELFF. CDR3 nucleotide sequence: TGTGCCAGCAGCTTAGCGGGGGTTAACACCGGGGAGCTGTTTTTT. The variable domain in full, with the rest retrieved from reference TRBV7-7 and TRBJ2-2, is GAGVSQSPRYKVTKRGQDVTLRCDPISSHATLYWYQQALGQGPEFLTYFNYEAQPDKSGLPSDRFSAERPEGSISTLTIQRTEQRDSAMYRCASSLAGVNTGELFFGEGSRLTVL.

The chain recombines TRBV29-1 with TRBJ1-2; 8 nucleotides align to TRBD1. V trimming: 4 bases; J trimming: 6 bases; junction bases outside the gene matches: 4. CDR3 length: 12 residues. Germline assignment: CDR1 SQVTM and CDR2 ANQGSEA. DNA for the CDR3: TGCAGCGTTGTCGCAGGGGGCAATGGCTACACCTTC. As protein: CSVVAGGNGYTF.

The chain couples TRBV6-6 to TRBJ2-7; 7 positions match TRBD1. Germline CDR1 reads MNHNY; CDR2 reads SVGAGI (reference sequence). The length of the CDR3 is 15 residues. After removal of 6 bases from V and 1 base from J, the junction contained 9 bases not matched to a gene. The CDR3 region is CASSHRQGGSYEQYF. The CDR3 nucleotides read TGTGCCAGCAGCCACCGACAGGGTGGATCCTACGAGCAGTACTTC.

The J gene is TRBJ2-2, the V gene TRBV20-1; D gene ambiguous. Trimming removed 5 bases at V and 4 bases at J, with 11 bases between. CDR1 DFQATT and CDR2 SNEGSKA come from the germline V gene (reference sequence). The CDR3 loop spans 13 amino acids. The DNA for the CDR3 is TGCAGTGCTCCCGACTTGATCACCGGGGAGCTGTTTTTT. This translates into CSAPDLITGELFF.

The chain couples TRBV12-3 or TRBV12-4 to TRBJ1-4; 8 bases map to TRBD1. The V segment lost 2 bases and the J segment 3 bases; nucleotides outside the gene matches: 5. The CDR3 is 16 residues long. The CDR3: CASSLSRGQANEKLFF. CDR3 nucleotides: TGTGCCAGCAGTTTAAGCAGGGGACAGGCTAATGAAAAACTGTTTTTT.

The V and J genes are TRBV7-2 and TRBJ2-2, with D unresolved. With 4 bases removed from V and 3 bases from J, the gap between germline ends came to 12 bases. Germline loops: CDR1 SGHTA, CDR2 FQGNSA. The CDR3 spans 15 residues. The CDR3 nucleotides read TGTGCCAGCAGCTCCTCAAACTGGTACACCGGGGAGCTGTTTTTT. It translates to CASSSSNWYTGELFF.

The genes are TRBV7-2 and TRBJ1-1; weak D call: TRBD1 (5 bases). CDR1 and CDR2 (germline): SGHTA, FQGNSA. V was cut by 5 bases and J by 0 bases, with 13 bases left in between. The length of the CDR3 is 15 residues. This CDR3 is CASSPEGIMNTEAFF. CDR3 nucleotides: TGTGCCAGCAGCCCGGAGGGGATCATGAACACTGAAGCTTTCTTT.

V gene TRBV29-1 combines with J gene TRBJ2-3; D is ambiguous. Germline assignment: CDR1 SQVTM and CDR2 ANQGSEA. V lost 2 bases and J 10 bases, leaving 19 bases between the germline ends. The CDR3 is 14 amino acids. The CDR3, as DNA: TGCAGCGTTGAAACCCTGAGTAACGGCGAGGCGCAGTATTTT. Amino acids: CSVETLSNGEAQYF.

V and J are TRBV2 and TRBJ1-5; no firm D call. Germline CDR1 SNHLY, CDR2 FYNNEI. V gave up 7 bases and J gave up 9 bases, with 10 bases separating them. The CDR3 sequence is 11 residues long. The CDR3 sequence is CASTLEGPQHF. DNA for the CDR3: TGTGCCAGCACTTTAGAGGGGCCCCAGCATTTT.

The gene calls are TRBV18 and TRBJ2-1, with a possible D match to TRBD2 (5 bases). CDR3 length equals 13 residues. The germline gives CDR1 KGHSH, CDR2 LQKENI. The ends were cut back, 5 bases at V and 7 bases at J, with 12 bases in the middle. The CDR3 nucleotides are TGTGCCAGCTCAAGGCAGAGGGAAAATGAGCAGTTCTTC. Translation gives CASSRQRENEQFF.

This chain connects TRBV7-2 to TRBJ2-1, with 9 bases identical to TRBD2. Germline V lookup: CDR1 SGHTA, CDR2 FQGNSA. The CDR3 totals 15 residues. Trimming at V came to 5 bases and at J to 7 bases, leaving 9 bases not matched to a gene. Written as DNA, the CDR3 is TGTGCCAGCAGCCCATGGGGCGGGGGGGAGAATGAGCAGTTCTTC. Its translation is CASSPWGGGENEQFF.

V and J are TRBV2 and TRBJ2-5; D call uncertain. V was trimmed by 2 bases and J by 4 bases, leaving 14 bases between them. The CDR3 runs to 15 residues. Germline CDR1 is SNHLY and CDR2 is FYNNEI. CDR3 nucleotides: TGTGCCAGCAGTGAACCTCAGGCACTGGGAGAGACCCAGTACTTC. It translates to CASSEPQALGETQYF.

The rearrangement links TRBV20-1 to TRBJ1-2; the D gene is possibly TRBD1 (5 bases). The length of the CDR3 is 13 residues. CDR1 and CDR2 (germline): DFQATT, SNEGSKA (reference sequence). Trimming stripped 7 bases from V and 4 bases from J, with 16 bases between. CDR3 residues: CSVSQGKSYGYTF. Written as DNA, the CDR3 is TGCAGTGTATCCCAGGGCAAAAGCTATGGCTACACCTTC.

This chain connects TRBV20-1 to TRBJ2-5; the D is unclear. Germline V gives CDR1 DFQATT, CDR2 SNEGSKA (reference sequence). V was trimmed by 3 bases and J by 3 bases, leaving 14 bases between them. The CDR3 spans 14 residues. CDR3 sequence reads: CSASGHLGEETQYF. CDR3 in DNA: TGCAGTGCTAGTGGGCACCTTGGGGAAGAGACCCAGTACTTC.

The gene calls are TRBV28 and TRBJ2-3; D is perhaps TRBD2 (5 bases). V gave up 7 bases and J gave up 2 bases, with 10 bases separating them. Germline assignment: CDR1 MDHEN and CDR2 SYDVKM. The CDR3 extends over 13 amino acids. CDR3 residues: CASKDSLTDTQYF. The CDR3 coding sequence is TGTGCCAGCAAGGACTCCCTCACAGATACGCAGTATTTT.

The chain has TRBV5-1 and TRBJ2-5; 7 bases agree with TRBD2. The trim removed 4 bases at V and 1 base at J, leaving 4 bases unmatched. CDR1 and CDR2 from the germline V gene are SGHRS and YFSETQ. This CDR3 comprises 14 residues. CDR3: CASSGGSVQETQYF. In DNA form, the CDR3 reads TGCGCCAGCAGCGGCGGGAGTGTCCAAGAGACCCAGTACTTC. Full variable domain (rest looked up from reference TRBV5-1 and TRBJ2-5): KAGVTQTPRYLIKTRGQQVTLSCSPISGHRSVSWYQQTPGQGLQFLFEYFSETQRNKGNFPGRFSGRQFSNSRSEMNVSTLELGDSALYLCASSGGSVQETQYFGPGTRLLVL.

The chain uses TRBV9 and TRBJ1-5, with D possibly matching TRBD1 (6 bases). Trimming stripped 3 bases from V and 2 bases from J, with 12 bases between. Germline lookup yields CDR1 SGDLS and CDR2 YYNGEE. This CDR3 is built from 15 residues. The CDR3 DNA reads TGTGCCAGCAGCGCGCAGGGGTCGGGCAATCAGCCCCAGCATTTT. The encoded protein is CASSAQGSGNQPQHF.